This T cell receptor beta chain stems from a study of blood T cell repertoires in COVID-19. Study at large: The United States, Italy and Spain were the sources of the acute and convalescent COVID-19 samples. Nucleic acid was either cDNA or gDNA, and it came from T cells, B-cell-depleted T cells, or PBMCs.

Everyone who took part was roughly 18 to 89 years old, and they came from about two dozen US areas. Germline V gene lookup returns CDR1 MGHRA and CDR2 YSYEKL. The V gene lost 0 bases and the J gene lost 4 bases, with 12 bases spanning the gap. The CDR3 is 16 amino acids. In the original processing: Nucleated cell number was recorded as an estimate derived from reference gene primer amplification. Libraries were prepared by immunoSEQ multiplex PCR; TCRdb keeps only in-frame clonotypes and omits some of them. V, J and clone size derive from that table, while D and trimming were established from the DNA sequence. The sample has fewer than 350,000 clones, roughly 91% seen once.

Sample: PBMCs or T cells enriched from blood (not recorded which). V is TRBV4-1 and J is TRBJ1-4, with D possibly being TRBD1 (5 bases). The TCR comes from a middle-aged woman with acute COVID-19. The CDR3 nucleotides read TGCGCCAGCAGCCAAGATCCCACAGGCCGTAATGAAAAACTGTTTTTT. Its protein is CASSQDPTGRNEKLFF.